These 19 T cell receptor beta chains were all obtained from the same sample, sequenced in a study of PD-L1 blockade in urothelial cancer. Indicated time point: pretreatment peripheral blood. The data were produced by immunoSEQ multiplex PCR, yet TCRdb's version contains in-frame clones alone and is incomplete. Among tens of thousands of clones listed, about four fifths were seen once. The specimen was PBMCs, collected around atezolizumab (anti-PD-L1) treatment. These receptors all come from a man in his 70s with urothelial cancer.

The rearrangement uses TRBV5-1 and TRBJ2-5; D gene uncertain. Trimming removed 1 base from V and 3 bases from J, with 7 bases in between. Looked up from germline, CDR1 is SGHRS and CDR2 is YFSETQ. The CDR3 length is 13 residues. CDR3 sequence: CASSLLSEETQYF. In nucleotides, the CDR3 is TGCGCCAGCAGCTTGTTGTCTGAAGAGACCCAGTACTTC.

J is TRBJ1-6 and V is TRBV12-5, with D unresolved. V shed 1 base and J shed 5 bases, with 6 bases lying between them. The CDR3 consists of 14 residues. Germline V CDR1 and CDR2: LGHNT, FRNRAP. This CDR3 is CASGLGHNNSPLHF. CDR3 DNA sequence: TGTGCTAGTGGTTTGGGGCACAATAATTCACCCCTCCACTTT.

V gene TRBV7-6 combines with J gene TRBJ2-7; TRBD1 matches at 7 bases. Germline loops: CDR1 SGHVS, CDR2 FNYEAQ. The J segment lost 3 bases and the V segment lost 5 bases, leaving 10 bases of the junction unmatched. The CDR3 has 15 residues. CDR3 protein: CASSARDRADYEQYF. The CDR3 DNA reads as TGTGCCAGCAGCGCCAGGGACAGAGCCGACTACGAGCAGTACTTC.

This chain links TRBV7-2 with TRBJ2-1, with 10 bases identical to TRBD2. J gave up 7 bases and V 4 bases, and 13 bases lay outside the gene matches. The CDR3 has 17 residues. In germline, CDR1 is SGHTA, CDR2 FQGNSA. CDR3 amino acids: CASSSPGGLAGVNEQFF. Written as DNA, the CDR3 is TGTGCCAGCAGCTCCCCTGGGGGGCTAGCGGGGGTGAATGAGCAGTTCTTC. The variable domain in full, completed from reference TRBV7-2 and TRBJ2-1, reads GAGVSQSPSNKVTEKGKDVELRCDPISGHTALYWYRQSLGQGLEFLIYFQGNSAPDKSGLPSDRFSAERTGGSVSTLTIQRTQQEDSAVYLCASSSPGGLAGVNEQFFGPGTRLTVL.

The chain links TRBV11-1 to TRBJ1-5; 8 bases match TRBD1. V lost 1 base to trimming and J lost 7 bases; unmatched junction nucleotides: 0. Per germline, CDR1 SGHAT and CDR2 FQDESV (reference sequence). CDR3 size: 13 residues. CDR3 sequence (DNA): TGTGCCAGCAGCTTAGGGACAGGGCAGCCCCAGCATTTT. It codes for CASSLGTGQPQHF.

The chain employs TRBV27 and TRBJ2-2; maybe TRBD2 (5 bases). Per germline, CDR1 MNHEY and CDR2 SMNVEV (reference sequence). The CDR3 has 16 residues. V dropped 0 bases and J dropped 2 bases, with 10 bases sitting between them. This CDR3 reads CASSLSGGGNTGELFF. Written as DNA, the CDR3 is TGTGCCAGCAGTTTATCGGGCGGAGGAAACACCGGGGAGCTGTTTTTT.

There are a few counts of this clone. The rearrangement uses TRBV27 and TRBJ1-4, with 8 bases identical to TRBD1. This CDR3 comprises 16 residues. The germline gives CDR1 MNHEY, CDR2 SMNVEV (reference sequence). V shed 4 bases and J 4 bases; nucleotides not matched to a gene: 8. The CDR3 DNA sequence: TGTGCCAGCAGTTCCCAGGGGGCGCCGGATAATGAAAAACTGTTTTTT. Translated: CASSSQGAPDNEKLFF.

V and J are TRBV5-5 and TRBJ2-2; 7 bases are a match to TRBD1. The V and J ends lost 5 bases and 0 bases, in that order; junction bases with no gene match: 7. The length of the CDR3 is 16 residues. The V gene's germline CDR1 is SGHKS and CDR2 YYEKEE (reference sequence). CDR3 region: CASSRTGASNTGELFF. In DNA, the CDR3 is TGTGCCAGCAGTCGTACAGGGGCCTCGAACACCGGGGAGCTGTTTTTT.

This clone was seen more than once but under ten times. CDR3 DNA sequence: TGTGCCATCAGACAGGGTTTTCCTTCCTACGAGCAGTACTTC. Translating it yields CAIRQGFPSYEQYF. The chain links TRBV6-1 to TRBJ2-7; 7 bases line up with TRBD1. The junction had 10 bases not matched to a gene; V was cut back by 10 bases and J by 1 base. The germline gives CDR1 MNHNS, CDR2 SASEGT. The CDR3 runs 14 residues.

The chain joins TRBV28 to TRBJ2-4; 11 bases match TRBD2. This CDR3 is built from 14 residues. Trimming took 6 bases from V and 9 from J; bases not matched to a gene: 7. Germline loops: CDR1 MDHEN, CDR2 SYDVKM. The CDR3 DNA is TGTGCCAGCAGCCGTAGCGGGAGGGTCGGCATTCAGTACTTC. Residues: CASSRSGRVGIQYF.

V usage is TRBV6-1 and J usage is TRBJ1-1; possibly TRBD1 for D (6 bases). Germline lookup yields CDR1 MNHNS and CDR2 SASEGT. This CDR3 contains 13 residues. Trimming pared 4 bases from V and 6 bases from J, leaving 12 bases between. CDR3 region: CASSVTGRAEAFF. The CDR3 DNA reads TGTGCCAGCAGTGTCACAGGGAGGGCTGAAGCTTTCTTT.

The V and J genes are TRBV28 and TRBJ2-7, with 7 positions matching TRBD1. CDR1 is MDHEN and CDR2 is SYDVKM in the germline V gene. The CDR3 length is 16 residues. V was pared by 1 base and J by 2 bases, with 8 bases of the junction left unmatched. CDR3 region: CASSLSTGHLPYEQYF. The CDR3 nucleotides are TGTGCCAGCAGTTTATCGACAGGGCACCTTCCCTACGAGCAGTACTTC.

The J gene is TRBJ2-7, the V gene TRBV7-2; 10 bases match TRBD2. The trim removed 5 bases at V and 5 bases at J, leaving 9 bases unmatched. Germline V gives CDR1 SGHTA, CDR2 FQGNSA. CDR3 length: 15 residues. The CDR3: CASSVGSSGRNEQYF. CDR3 nucleotides: TGTGCCAGCAGCGTAGGGTCTAGCGGGAGAAACGAGCAGTACTTC. The whole variable domain, remainder taken from reference TRBV7-2 and TRBJ2-7, is GAGVSQSPSNKVTEKGKDVELRCDPISGHTALYWYRQSLGQGLEFLIYFQGNSAPDKSGLPSDRFSAERTGGSVSTLTIQRTQQEDSAVYLCASSVGSSGRNEQYFGPGTRLTVT.

The genes are TRBV9 and TRBJ2-1; a possible D gene is TRBD2 (5 bases). V was pared by 0 bases and J by 13 bases, with 14 bases between. Germline values: CDR1 SGDLS, CDR2 YYNGEE. This CDR3 is 13 amino acids long. CDR3 in amino acids: CASSVASRDPQFF. The CDR3 coding sequence is TGTGCCAGCAGCGTAGCCTCCCGGGATCCACAGTTCTTC.

The chain is built from TRBV6-4 and TRBJ2-1, with 7 positions matching TRBD2. This CDR3 is 15 amino acids long. Germline assignment: CDR1 MRHNA and CDR2 SNTAGT. V lost 4 bases to trimming and J lost 5 bases; unmatched junction nucleotides: 8. The CDR3 here is CASSGNSAGNNEQFF. In DNA form, the CDR3 reads TGTGCCAGCAGTGGGAATTCAGCGGGGAACAATGAGCAGTTCTTC.

The V gene is TRBV6-4, the J gene TRBJ2-1, with TRBD1 matching over 10 bases. The CDR3 length is 15 residues. Germline CDR1 is MRHNA and CDR2 is SNTAGT. J was trimmed by 9 bases and V by 10 bases; bases with no gene match: 15. CDR3 DNA sequence: TGTGCCAACCGGGACAGGGGCCCCCTTTGGAGTGAGCAGTTCTTC. This sequence encodes CANRDRGPLWSEQFF.

The table lists this clone with a count of one. The V and J genes are TRBV4-2 and TRBJ2-5; TRBD2 matches at 8 bases. The CDR3 is 16 amino acids. Germline V CDR1 and CDR2: LGHNA, YNFKEQ. The V gene end was trimmed by 1 base and the J gene end by 6 bases; junction bases not matched to a gene: 10. The CDR3 DNA is TGTGCCAGCAGCCAAGCGGCCGGGACTAGTGGGCAGACCCAGTACTTC. It translates to CASSQAAGTSGQTQYF.

Points on this clone: At one end the junction does not follow the germline gene, possibly because of a read error. The chain has TRBV7-7 and TRBJ2-7, with 10 bases that match TRBD1. This CDR3 is 15 amino acids long. Germline V gene sequence: CDR1 SSHAT, CDR2 FNYEAQ (reference sequence). The CDR3 region is CASSARDRGTSEQYF. The CDR3 DNA reads TGTGCTAGCAGCGCCAGGGACAGGGGAACGTCCGAGCAGTACTTC.

This clone was counted a few times. V usage is TRBV19 and J usage is TRBJ1-1; D is possibly TRBD1 (6 bases). The CDR3 loop spans 12 amino acids. The V and J ends lost 3 bases and 6 bases respectively, with 8 bases between them. The germline V gene encodes CDR1 LNHDA and CDR2 SQIVND (reference sequence). The CDR3 loop reads CASSMQGPEAFF. The CDR3 nucleotides read TGTGCCAGTAGTATGCAGGGGCCTGAAGCTTTCTTT.